One and the same sample provided the 29 T cell receptor beta chains below, sequenced in a study of shared clonotypes between healthy human individuals. Clones were sequenced by immunoSEQ multiplex PCR, and TCRdb holds only the in-frame ones, with some missing. The sample shows around 2.3 million clones, 90% to 97% of them seen only once. The sample taken for sequencing was naive CD4+ T cells sorted from blood. Indicated subset: CD45RA+ positively selected. These receptors were collected from a man aged 18 to 30 in good health.

A word on this clone: A read error may explain this, as a much larger clone is one base away. The chain carries TRBV7-9 and TRBJ1-1; D not resolved. The germline V gene has CDR1 SEHNR and CDR2 FQNEAQ (reference sequence). This CDR3 spans 13 amino acids. The V gene lost 1 base and the J gene lost 2 bases, with 5 bases spanning the gap. The CDR3 bases are TGTGCCAGCAGCTTAGACCTAAACACTGAAGCTTTCTTT. Its translation: CASSLDLNTEAFF.

The chain is built from TRBV6-6 and TRBJ2-5; D is unresolved. The CDR3 runs to 10 residues. V gave up 9 bases and J gave up 5 bases, with 7 bases separating them. Germline V gives CDR1 MNHNY, CDR2 SVGAGI (reference sequence). The CDR3 spells CASGMETQYF. The CDR3 coding sequence is TGTGCCAGTGGGATGGAGACCCAGTACTTC.

The J gene is TRBJ2-1, the V gene TRBV5-1, with 7 bases identical to TRBD2. V dropped 2 bases and J dropped 1; count of bases not matched to a gene: 3. The CDR3 is made up of 15 amino acids. Germline CDR1 is SGHRS and CDR2 is YFSETQ. In DNA form, the CDR3 reads TGCGCCAGCAGCTTTAGCGGGCCTTCCTACAATGAGCAGTTCTTC. Protein sequence: CASSFSGPSYNEQFF.

The chain has TRBV30 and TRBJ1-1; D is uncertain. CDR1 and CDR2 (germline): GTSNPN, SVGIG (reference sequence). The CDR3 has 11 amino acids. The V end lost 1 base, the J end lost 11 bases, and 11 bases lay between the germline ends. The DNA of the CDR3 is TGTGCCTGGAGTGCGGAGGCCTGGGCTTTCTTT. Protein product: CAWSAEAWAFF. The full variable domain, rest sourced from reference TRBV30 and TRBJ1-1, is SQTIHQWPATLVQPVGSPLSLECTVEGTSNPNLYWYRQAAGRGLQLLFYSVGIGQISSEVPQNLSASRPQDRQFILSSKKLLLSDSGFYLCAWSAEAWAFFGQGTRLTVV.

As to this clone: The junction does not match germline at one end; this may be a read error. The rearrangement links TRBV7-7 to TRBJ2-5; tentative D call: TRBD2 (6 bases). The CDR3 is 15 amino acids. CDR1 and CDR2 from the germline V gene are SSHAT and FNYEAQ (reference sequence). CDR3 nucleotide sequence: TGTGCTAGCAGCTTAGGAGGGGATAGGAGTGAGACCCAGTACTTC. It codes for CASSLGGDRSETQYF.

Note on this clone: The sample holds other DNA sequences that translate to the same CDR3. This chain joins TRBV6-5 and TRBJ1-6, with D possibly being TRBD1 (6 bases). With 2 bases removed from V and 7 bases from J, the gap between germline ends came to 12 bases. CDR3 size: 15 residues. Per the germline V gene, CDR1 is MNHEY and CDR2 is SVGAGI. The CDR3 reads CASSYGGQTNSPLHF. The CDR3 coding sequence is TGTGCCAGCAGTTACGGAGGACAGACCAATTCACCCCTCCACTTT.

A remark on this clone: Other DNA sequences in this specimen translate into the identical CDR3. V gene TRBV7-9 combines with J gene TRBJ1-1, with D tentatively TRBD1 (5 bases). V lost 1 base and J lost 4, with 7 bases in between. Germline CDR1 is SEHNR and CDR2 is FQNEAQ (reference sequence). This CDR3 has 13 amino acids. The CDR3 nucleotides are TGTGCCAGCAGCTTAGTTCAGGGCACTGAAGCTTTCTTT. It specifies CASSLVQGTEAFF.

As to this clone: Mismatch with germline at one junction end may stem from a read error. This chain uses TRBV10-2 with TRBJ2-7; D remains unclear. Per the germline V gene, CDR1 is WSHSY and CDR2 is SAAADI. The CDR3 runs 12 residues. The chain's CDR3 is CASSEISDEQYF. As DNA, the CDR3 is TGCGCCAGCAGTGAGATCTCCGACGAGCAGTACTTC.

This chain links TRBV30 with TRBJ1-1; D is possibly TRBD1 (6 bases). Looked up from germline, CDR1 is GTSNPN and CDR2 is SVGIG (reference sequence). Trimming stripped 0 bases from V and 10 bases from J, with 12 bases between. This CDR3 region has 12 residues. The CDR3 nucleotides are TGTGCCTGGAGTGTAGGAACAGGGATAGCTTTCTTT. It yields the protein CAWSVGTGIAFF.

This clone appeared once. The chain employs TRBV19 and TRBJ1-5, with D possibly TRBD1 on 5 matching bases. The CDR3 sequence is 14 residues long. Germline loops: CDR1 LNHDA, CDR2 SQIVND (reference sequence). V shed 2 bases and J shed 4 bases, with 9 bases lying between them. The CDR3 DNA reads TGTGCCAGTAGTATAACAGGAAATAATCAGCCCCAGCATTTT. This codes for CASSITGNNQPQHF.

The rearrangement joins TRBV5-1 to TRBJ2-7, with TRBD1 matching over 7 bases. The germline V gene has CDR1 SGHRS and CDR2 YFSETQ. V gave up 4 bases and J gave up 0 bases; unmatched junction bases: 4. The CDR3 sequence is 14 residues long. CDR3: CASSQRTGSYEQYF. The CDR3, as DNA: TGCGCCAGCAGCCAAAGGACAGGCTCCTACGAGCAGTACTTC.

The V gene is TRBV10-1, the J gene TRBJ2-2; TRBD1 agrees at 7 bases. Per the germline V gene, CDR1 is WNHNN and CDR2 is SYGVQD (reference sequence). This CDR3 spans 13 amino acids. J lost 6 bases, V lost 5 bases, and 3 bases had no gene match. The DNA for the CDR3 is TGCGCCAGCAGTCTACAGGGGTCCGGGGAGCTGTTTTTT. Residues: CASSLQGSGELFF.

This chain uses TRBV6-1 with TRBJ1-2; a possible D gene is TRBD1 (6 bases). The germline V gene encodes CDR1 MNHNS and CDR2 SASEGT. V was trimmed by 7 bases and J by 3 bases, leaving 15 bases between them. The CDR3 totals 14 residues. CDR3: CASITDRIDYGYTF. The CDR3 DNA is TGTGCCAGCATTACCGACAGGATAGACTATGGCTACACCTTC.

This clone was counted only a few times. V gene TRBV9 combines with J gene TRBJ1-1; TRBD1 agrees at 8 bases. V trimming: 2 bases; J trimming: 10 bases; junction bases outside the gene matches: 7. The germline CDR1 and CDR2 sequences are SGDLS and YYNGEE. The CDR3 sequence is 13 residues long. CDR3 loop: CASSVADRDRAFF. The CDR3 nucleotides are TGTGCCAGCAGCGTGGCGGACAGGGATCGAGCTTTCTTT.

The chain carries TRBV7-6 and TRBJ1-3; D gene ambiguous. The CDR3 covers 15 residues. V gave up 5 bases and J gave up 1 base, with 12 bases separating them. Germline CDR1 SGHVS, CDR2 FNYEAQ. The chain's CDR3 is CASSRRSNSGNTIYF. In nucleotides, the CDR3 is TGTGCCAGCAGCCGGAGAAGTAATTCTGGAAACACCATATATTTT.

The rearrangement uses TRBV7-9 and TRBJ2-5; 9 positions match TRBD2. The CDR3 covers 19 residues. From germline, CDR1 is SEHNR and CDR2 FQNEAQ (reference sequence). Germline trimming cut 0 bases from V and 5 bases from J; bases unmatched to any gene: 16. CDR3 bases: TGTGCCAGCAGCTTAGCGCTCATGTTCGGCGGGAGGGCCCAGGAGACCCAGTACTTC. Its translation is CASSLALMFGGRAQETQYF.

The rearrangement uses TRBV11-2 and TRBJ1-2; possibly TRBD1 for D (6 bases). Germline CDR1 SGHAT, CDR2 FQNNGV. The CDR3 is made up of 13 amino acids. Trimming removed 5 bases from V and 4 bases from J, with 11 bases in between. The CDR3 DNA follows: TGTGCCAGCAGCCCCGGGGACACCTATGGCTACACCTTC. It translates to CASSPGDTYGYTF.

J is TRBJ2-7 and V is TRBV6-5; D may be TRBD1 (5 bases). Germline-derived CDR1 and CDR2 are MNHEY and SVGAGI. Deletions cut 2 bases from V and 2 bases from J, with 7 bases between. The length of the CDR3 is 13 residues. CDR3 loop: CASSYDSPYEQYF. CDR3 nucleotides: TGTGCCAGCAGTTACGACAGCCCCTACGAGCAGTACTTC.

This clone was recorded only once. V usage is TRBV10-3 and J usage is TRBJ1-4, with D hard to call. Germline CDR1 is ENHRY and CDR2 is SYGVKD. V dropped 6 bases and J dropped 9 bases, with 11 bases sitting between them. This CDR3 region has 12 residues. Here the CDR3 reads CAISQPGQKLFF. The CDR3 DNA is TGTGCCATCAGCCAGCCCGGCCAAAAACTGTTTTTT.

A remark on this clone: In the same sample, other DNA sequences code for this CDR3. Written as DNA, the CDR3 is TGCGCCAGCAGCCAAGAGAGCGGCTATGGCTACACCTTC. Translation: CASSQESGYGYTF. V usage is TRBV4-3 and J usage is TRBJ1-2; the D is unclear. Germline CDR1 is LGHNA and CDR2 is YSLEER. Between the trimmed V and J ends, which lost 0 bases and 4 bases, there was a span of 6 bases. The CDR3 spans 13 residues.

This clone was observed a single time. This chain links TRBV28 with TRBJ2-3, with D uncertain. The V end lost 7 bases, the J end lost 6 bases, and 8 bases lay between the germline ends. From germline, CDR1 is MDHEN and CDR2 SYDVKM. The CDR3 spans 11 residues. The CDR3 loop is CASTFPDTQYF. CDR3 bases: TGTGCCAGCACCTTTCCGGATACGCAGTATTTT.

The sample holds one count of this clone. The chain links TRBV6-1 to TRBJ2-1; 10 nucleotides align to TRBD2. Germline assignment: CDR1 MNHNS and CDR2 SASEGT. The CDR3 consists of 15 residues. With V trimmed by 4 bases and J by 4 bases, 4 bases remained unmatched. The chain's CDR3 is CASSVGLAAYNEQFF. CDR3 DNA: TGTGCCAGCAGTGTCGGACTAGCGGCATACAATGAGCAGTTCTTC.

This chain uses TRBV30 with TRBJ2-7; 8 bases map to TRBD1. The CDR3 contains 15 residues. Germline CDR1 GTSNPN, CDR2 SVGIG (reference sequence). V shed 2 bases, J shed 2 bases, and the junction held 8 bases outside the gene matches. CDR3 region: CAWSSGGFPPYEQYF. CDR3 sequence (DNA): TGTGCCTGGAGTTCAGGGGGCTTCCCCCCCTACGAGCAGTACTTC.

This clone turned up a few times. The chain has TRBV30 and TRBJ1-6; D gene ambiguous. The germline CDR1 and CDR2 sequences are GTSNPN and SVGIG (reference sequence). The CDR3 has 12 residues. Trimming left V 2 bases short and J 8 bases short, with 7 bases between. The CDR3 loop reads CAWSHGDSPLHF. The DNA of the CDR3 is TGTGCCTGGAGTCACGGGGATTCACCCCTCCACTTT.

This CDR3 is CASSEGLARSSYEQYF. The CDR3 DNA reads as TGTGCCAGCAGCGAGGGACTAGCGCGGAGCTCCTACGAGCAGTACTTC. V usage is TRBV5-4 and J usage is TRBJ2-7; 10 bases fit TRBD2. CDR1 and CDR2 from the germline V gene are SGHNT and YYREEE (reference sequence). The CDR3 length is 16 residues. The trim removed 4 bases at V and 0 bases at J, leaving 7 bases unmatched.

The genes are TRBV5-1 and TRBJ2-3; a possible D gene is TRBD1 (5 bases). Trimming removed 1 base from V and 2 bases from J, with 11 bases in between. CDR1 and CDR2 from the germline V gene are SGHRS and YFSETQ. This CDR3 has 15 amino acids. CDR3 in DNA: TGCGCCAGCAGCTTGCAGGGCACCCCCACAGATACGCAGTATTTT. It translates to CASSLQGTPTDTQYF.

Comments on this clone: The sample carries other DNA sequences with the same CDR3. The chain has TRBV19 and TRBJ2-7, with D maybe TRBD2 (5 bases). Trimming stripped 1 base from V and 2 bases from J, with 9 bases between. Germline V gives CDR1 LNHDA, CDR2 SQIVND (reference sequence). This CDR3 has 14 residues. CDR3 nucleotide sequence: TGTGCCAGTAGTATAGGGGGAGCTCCCTACGAGCAGTACTTC. Translation: CASSIGGAPYEQYF. The full variable domain, rest sourced from reference TRBV19 and TRBJ2-7, is DGGITQSPKYLFRKEGQNVTLSCEQNLNHDAMYWYRQDPGQGLRLIYYSQIVNDFQKGDIAEGYSVSREKKESFPLTVTSAQKNPTAFYLCASSIGGAPYEQYFGPGTRLTVT.

V gene TRBV30 combines with J gene TRBJ2-5; D is perhaps TRBD1 (6 bases). CDR1 and CDR2 (germline): GTSNPN, SVGIG (reference sequence). The CDR3 contains 13 residues. V lost 3 bases and J 4 bases, leaving 12 bases between the germline ends. The CDR3 region is CAWSSGARETQYF. The DNA for the CDR3 is TGTGCCTGGAGCTCAGGGGCCAGAGAGACCCAGTACTTC. Together with reference TRBV30 and TRBJ2-5, the CDR3 gives the full variable domain: SQTIHQWPATLVQPVGSPLSLECTVEGTSNPNLYWYRQAAGRGLQLLFYSVGIGQISSEVPQNLSASRPQDRQFILSSKKLLLSDSGFYLCAWSSGARETQYFGPGTRLLVL.

The V call is TRBV27, the J call TRBJ2-1; 8 bases match TRBD2. CDR1 and CDR2 from the germline V gene are MNHEY and SMNVEV (reference sequence). The CDR3 extends over 11 amino acids. Trimming took 5 bases from V and 12 from J; bases not matched to a gene: 3. CDR3 DNA sequence: TGTGCCAGCAGTCTAGGGACTAGGCAGTTCTTC. It encodes CASSLGTRQFF.